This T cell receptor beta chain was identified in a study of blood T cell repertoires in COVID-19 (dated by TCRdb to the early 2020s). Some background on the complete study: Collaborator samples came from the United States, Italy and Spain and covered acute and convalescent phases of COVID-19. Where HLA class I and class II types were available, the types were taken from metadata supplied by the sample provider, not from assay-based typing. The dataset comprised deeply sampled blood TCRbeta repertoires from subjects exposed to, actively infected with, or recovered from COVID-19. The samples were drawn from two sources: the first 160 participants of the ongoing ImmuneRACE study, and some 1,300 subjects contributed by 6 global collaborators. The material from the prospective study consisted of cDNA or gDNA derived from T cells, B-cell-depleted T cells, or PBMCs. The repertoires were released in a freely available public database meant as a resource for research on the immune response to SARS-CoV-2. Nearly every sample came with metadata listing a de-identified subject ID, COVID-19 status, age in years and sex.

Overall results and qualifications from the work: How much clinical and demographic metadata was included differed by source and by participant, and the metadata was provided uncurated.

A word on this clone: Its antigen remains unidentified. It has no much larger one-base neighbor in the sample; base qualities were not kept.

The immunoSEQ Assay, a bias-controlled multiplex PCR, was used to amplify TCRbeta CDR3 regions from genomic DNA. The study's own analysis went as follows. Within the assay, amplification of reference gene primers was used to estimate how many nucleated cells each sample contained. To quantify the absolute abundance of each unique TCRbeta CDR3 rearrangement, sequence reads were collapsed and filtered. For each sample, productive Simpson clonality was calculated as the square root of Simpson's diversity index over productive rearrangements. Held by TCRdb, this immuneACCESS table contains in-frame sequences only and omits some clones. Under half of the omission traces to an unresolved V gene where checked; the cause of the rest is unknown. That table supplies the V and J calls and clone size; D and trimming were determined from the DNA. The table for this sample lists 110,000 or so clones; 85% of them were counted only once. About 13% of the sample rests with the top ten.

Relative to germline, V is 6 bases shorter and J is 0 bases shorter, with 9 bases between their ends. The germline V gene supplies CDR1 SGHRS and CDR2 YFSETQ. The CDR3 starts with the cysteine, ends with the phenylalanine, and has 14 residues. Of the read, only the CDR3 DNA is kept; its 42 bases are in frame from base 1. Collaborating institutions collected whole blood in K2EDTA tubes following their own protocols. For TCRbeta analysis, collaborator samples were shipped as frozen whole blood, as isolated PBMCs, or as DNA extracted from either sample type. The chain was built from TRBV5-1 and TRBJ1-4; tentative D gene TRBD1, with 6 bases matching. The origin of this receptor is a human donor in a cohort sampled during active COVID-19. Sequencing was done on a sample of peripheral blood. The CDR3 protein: CASTWGPTNEKLFF. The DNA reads TGCGCCAGCACCTGGGGGCCAACTAATGAAAAACTGTTTTTT.